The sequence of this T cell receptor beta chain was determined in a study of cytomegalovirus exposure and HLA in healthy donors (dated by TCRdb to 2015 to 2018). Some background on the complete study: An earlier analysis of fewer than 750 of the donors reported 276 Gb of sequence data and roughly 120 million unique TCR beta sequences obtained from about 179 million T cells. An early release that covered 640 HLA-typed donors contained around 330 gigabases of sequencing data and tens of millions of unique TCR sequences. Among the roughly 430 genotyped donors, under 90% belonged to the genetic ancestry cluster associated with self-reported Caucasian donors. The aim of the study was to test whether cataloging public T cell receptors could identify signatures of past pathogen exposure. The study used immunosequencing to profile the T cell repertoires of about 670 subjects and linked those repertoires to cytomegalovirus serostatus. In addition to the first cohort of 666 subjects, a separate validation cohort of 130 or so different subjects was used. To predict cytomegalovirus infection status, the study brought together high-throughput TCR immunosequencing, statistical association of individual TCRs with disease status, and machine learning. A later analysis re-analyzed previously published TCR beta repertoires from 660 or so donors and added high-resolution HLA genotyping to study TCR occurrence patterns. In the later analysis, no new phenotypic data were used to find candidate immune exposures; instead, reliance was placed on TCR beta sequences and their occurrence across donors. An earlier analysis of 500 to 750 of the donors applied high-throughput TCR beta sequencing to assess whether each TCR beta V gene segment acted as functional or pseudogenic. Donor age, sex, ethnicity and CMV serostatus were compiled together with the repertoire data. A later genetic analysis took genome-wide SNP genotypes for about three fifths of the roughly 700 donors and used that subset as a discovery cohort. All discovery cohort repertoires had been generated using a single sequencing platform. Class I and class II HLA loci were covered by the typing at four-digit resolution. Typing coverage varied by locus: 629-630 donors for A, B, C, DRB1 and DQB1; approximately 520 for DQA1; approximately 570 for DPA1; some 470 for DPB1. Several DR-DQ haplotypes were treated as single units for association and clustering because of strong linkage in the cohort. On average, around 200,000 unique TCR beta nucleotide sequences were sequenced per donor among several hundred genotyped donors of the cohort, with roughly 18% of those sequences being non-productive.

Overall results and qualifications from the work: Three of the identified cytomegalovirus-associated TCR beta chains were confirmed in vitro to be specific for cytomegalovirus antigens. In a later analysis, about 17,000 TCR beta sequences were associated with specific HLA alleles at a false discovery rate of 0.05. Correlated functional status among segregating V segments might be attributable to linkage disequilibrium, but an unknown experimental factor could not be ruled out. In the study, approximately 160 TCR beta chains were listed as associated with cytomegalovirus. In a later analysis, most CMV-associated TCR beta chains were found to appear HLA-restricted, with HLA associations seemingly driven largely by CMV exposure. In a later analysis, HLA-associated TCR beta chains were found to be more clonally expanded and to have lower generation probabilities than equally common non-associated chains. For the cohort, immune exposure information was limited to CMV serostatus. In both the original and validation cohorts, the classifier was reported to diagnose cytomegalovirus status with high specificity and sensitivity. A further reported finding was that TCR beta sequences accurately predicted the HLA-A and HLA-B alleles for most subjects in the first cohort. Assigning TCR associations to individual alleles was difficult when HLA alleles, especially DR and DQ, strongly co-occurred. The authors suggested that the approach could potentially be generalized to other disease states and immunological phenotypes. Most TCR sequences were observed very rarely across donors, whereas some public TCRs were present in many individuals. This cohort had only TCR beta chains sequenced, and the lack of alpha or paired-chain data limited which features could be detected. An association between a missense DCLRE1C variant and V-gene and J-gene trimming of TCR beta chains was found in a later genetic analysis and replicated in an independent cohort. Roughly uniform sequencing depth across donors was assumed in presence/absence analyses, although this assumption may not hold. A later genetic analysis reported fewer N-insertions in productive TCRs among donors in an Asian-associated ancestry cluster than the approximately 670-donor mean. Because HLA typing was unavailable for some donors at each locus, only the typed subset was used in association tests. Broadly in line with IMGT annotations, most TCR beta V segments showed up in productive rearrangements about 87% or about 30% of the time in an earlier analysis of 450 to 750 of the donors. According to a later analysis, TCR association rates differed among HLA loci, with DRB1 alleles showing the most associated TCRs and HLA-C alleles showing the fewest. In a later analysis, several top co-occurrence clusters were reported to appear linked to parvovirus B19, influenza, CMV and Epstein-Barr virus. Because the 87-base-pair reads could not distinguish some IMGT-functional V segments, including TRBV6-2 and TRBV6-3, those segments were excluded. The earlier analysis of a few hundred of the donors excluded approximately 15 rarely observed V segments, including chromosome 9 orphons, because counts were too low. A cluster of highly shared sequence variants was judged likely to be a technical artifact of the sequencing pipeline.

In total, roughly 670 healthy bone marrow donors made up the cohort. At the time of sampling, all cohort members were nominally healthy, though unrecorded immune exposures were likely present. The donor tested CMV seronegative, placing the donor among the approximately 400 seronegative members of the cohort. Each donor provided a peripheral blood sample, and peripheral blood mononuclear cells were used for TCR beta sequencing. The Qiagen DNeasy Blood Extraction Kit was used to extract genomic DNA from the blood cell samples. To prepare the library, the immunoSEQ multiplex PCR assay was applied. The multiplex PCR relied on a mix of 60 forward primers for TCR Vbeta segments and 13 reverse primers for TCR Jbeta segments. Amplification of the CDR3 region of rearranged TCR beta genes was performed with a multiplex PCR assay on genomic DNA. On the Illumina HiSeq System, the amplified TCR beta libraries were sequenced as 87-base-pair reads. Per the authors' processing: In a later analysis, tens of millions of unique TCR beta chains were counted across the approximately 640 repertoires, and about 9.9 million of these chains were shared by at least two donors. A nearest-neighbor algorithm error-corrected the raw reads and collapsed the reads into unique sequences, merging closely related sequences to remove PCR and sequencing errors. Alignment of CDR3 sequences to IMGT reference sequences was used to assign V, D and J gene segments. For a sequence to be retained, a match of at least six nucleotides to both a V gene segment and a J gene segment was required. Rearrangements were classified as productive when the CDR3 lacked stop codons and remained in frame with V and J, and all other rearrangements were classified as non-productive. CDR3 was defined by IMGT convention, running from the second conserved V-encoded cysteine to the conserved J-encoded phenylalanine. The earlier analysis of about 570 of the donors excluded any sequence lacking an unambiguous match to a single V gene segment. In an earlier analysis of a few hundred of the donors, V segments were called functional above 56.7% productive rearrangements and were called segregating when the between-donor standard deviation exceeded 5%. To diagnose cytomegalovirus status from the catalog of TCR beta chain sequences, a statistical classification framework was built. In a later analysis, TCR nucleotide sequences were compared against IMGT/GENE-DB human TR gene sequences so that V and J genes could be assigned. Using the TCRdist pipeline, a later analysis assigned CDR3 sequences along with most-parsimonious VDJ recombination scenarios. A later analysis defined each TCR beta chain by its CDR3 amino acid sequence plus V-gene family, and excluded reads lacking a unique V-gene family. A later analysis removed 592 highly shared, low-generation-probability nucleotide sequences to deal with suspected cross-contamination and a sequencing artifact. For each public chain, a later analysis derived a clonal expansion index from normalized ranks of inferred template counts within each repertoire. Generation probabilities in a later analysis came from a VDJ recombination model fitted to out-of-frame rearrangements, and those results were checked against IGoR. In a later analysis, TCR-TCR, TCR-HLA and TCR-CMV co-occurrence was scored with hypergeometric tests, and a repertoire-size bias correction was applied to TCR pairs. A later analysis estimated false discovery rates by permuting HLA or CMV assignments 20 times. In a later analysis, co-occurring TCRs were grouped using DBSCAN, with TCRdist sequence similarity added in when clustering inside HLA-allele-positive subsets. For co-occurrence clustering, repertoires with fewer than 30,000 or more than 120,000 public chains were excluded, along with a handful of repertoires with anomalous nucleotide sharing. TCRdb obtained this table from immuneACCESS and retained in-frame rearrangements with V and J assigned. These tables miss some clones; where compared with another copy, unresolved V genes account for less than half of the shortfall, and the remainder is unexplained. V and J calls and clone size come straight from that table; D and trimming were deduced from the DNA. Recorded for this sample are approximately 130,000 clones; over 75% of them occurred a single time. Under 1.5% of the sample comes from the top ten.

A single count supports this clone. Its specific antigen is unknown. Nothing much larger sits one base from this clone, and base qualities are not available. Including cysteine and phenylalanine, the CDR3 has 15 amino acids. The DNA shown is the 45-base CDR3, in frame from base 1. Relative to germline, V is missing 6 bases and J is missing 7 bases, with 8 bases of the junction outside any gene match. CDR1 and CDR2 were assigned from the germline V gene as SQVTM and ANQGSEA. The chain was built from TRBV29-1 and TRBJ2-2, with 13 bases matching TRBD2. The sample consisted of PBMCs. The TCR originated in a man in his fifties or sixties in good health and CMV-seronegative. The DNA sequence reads TGCAGCGTGAGAGGGACTAGCGGGAAAAACGGGGAGCTGTTTTTT. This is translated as CSVRGTSGKNGELFF.